The 27 T cell receptor beta chains below all came from one sample that was sequenced in a study of tumor and adjacent non-tumor tissue in lung cancer. RNA was extracted from bulk tissue without any cell sorting. This non-tumor lung sample came from over 3 cm beyond the tumor edge. TCRbeta libraries were built with three rounds of nested PCR, modified from ARM-PCR. TCRdb re-called the multiplex PCR reads through MiXCR, storing one row per CDR3 protein. Among some 80,000 distinct CDR3 sequences listed, around 80% were seen once. Sequencing was done on a sample of distant non-tumor lung tissue. The receptor set was obtained from a man aged 70 or older with non-small cell lung cancer.

On this clonotype itself: At one end the junction does not follow the germline gene, possibly because of a read error. V and J are TRBV10-3 and TRBJ2-1; D unresolved. From germline, CDR1 is ENHRY and CDR2 SYGVKD. The CDR3 length is 13 residues. The CDR3 region has the DNA TGTACCATCAGGTCTAGTCGGATCAATGAGCAGTTCTTC. Translated, it gives CTIRSSRINEQFF.

Details on this clonotype: At one end, the junction sequence differs from germline, possibly due to a read error. This sequence joins TRBV6-1 and TRBJ1-2; 10 bases map to TRBD1. CDR1 and CDR2 (germline): MNHNS, SASEGT. The CDR3 contains 13 residues. CDR3 loop: CASCSGTGDGYTF. The CDR3 DNA is TGTGCCAGCTGTTCCGGGACAGGGGATGGCTATACCTTC.

With respect to this clonotype: At one end, the junction sequence differs from germline, possibly due to a read error. The rearrangement uses TRBV7-9 and TRBJ2-1; D is uncertain. The germline CDR1 and CDR2 sequences are SEHNR and FQNEAQ (reference sequence). This CDR3 is 17 amino acids long. CDR3 sequence (DNA): TGTGCCAGCAGCGAAGACCAGCCTCTTTACACCTACAGTGAGCAGTTCTTC. Translated, it gives CASSEDQPLYTYSEQFF.

A note on this clonotype: The germline gene is not matched at one end of the junction; a read error may be the cause. The CDR3 spells CVSSYCSSGQGYEQYF. The DNA for the CDR3 is TGTGTCAGCAGTTACTGCTCTTCGGGACAGGGCTACGAGCAGTACTTC. The V gene is TRBV6-5, the J gene TRBJ2-7; TRBD1 matches at 9 bases. Germline V CDR1 and CDR2: MNHEY, SVGAGI. The CDR3 length is 16 residues.

This clonotype was seen at least ten times. This sequence joins TRBV12-3 or TRBV12-4 and TRBJ1-1; D not resolved. CDR3 length: 13 residues. V lost 5 bases and J 4 bases, leaving 11 bases between the germline ends. The CDR3 coding sequence is TGTGCCAGCAGTGAGACTGTACTCACTGAAGCTTTCTTT. Amino acid sequence: CASSETVLTEAFF.

The V gene is TRBV10-3, the J gene TRBJ2-1, with 9 nucleotides matching TRBD2. CDR3 size: 18 residues. Looked up from germline, CDR1 is ENHRY and CDR2 is SYGVKD. V gave up 5 bases and J gave up 14 bases; unmatched junction bases: 25. Here the CDR3 reads CAISSNSSRGGTYKEEFF. CDR3 DNA: TGTGCCATCAGTTCCAATTCCTCGCGGGGGGGAACCTACAAGGAGGAGTTCTTC.

This clonotype has a handful of counts. The chain recombines TRBV5-1 with TRBJ2-1, with D possibly matching TRBD2 (7 bases). Germline lookup yields CDR1 SGHRS and CDR2 YFSETQ. This CDR3 spans 18 amino acids. Trimming stripped 1 base from V and 7 bases from J, with 24 bases between. CDR3 amino acids: CASSLSSRGALGANEQFF. The CDR3 coding sequence is TGCGCCAGCAGCTTGTCAAGCCGGGGGGCCCTTGGGGCAAATGAGCAGTTCTTC.

For this clonotype: This CDR3 is missing its conserved last phenylalanine or tryptophan, likely due to a read error. The chain recombines TRBV5-4 with TRBJ2-3, with 7 nucleotides matching TRBD1. The CDR3 length is 15 residues. Germline CDR1 reads SGHNT; CDR2 reads YYREEE (reference sequence). DNA of the CDR3: TGTGTCAGCAGCCCTACAGGGGTCCTCACAGATACGCAGTATCTT. Its translation: CVSSPTGVLTDTQYL.

Points on this clonotype: One end of the junction varies from germline; a read error may be responsible. J is TRBJ2-5 and V is TRBV11-2; D possibly corresponds to TRBD2 (6 bases). This CDR3 has 14 amino acids. The germline V gene has CDR1 SGHAT and CDR2 FQNNGV. As DNA, the CDR3 is TGTGCCAGCAACTTAGATAGGGGCGGGGAGGCACAGTACTTC. As protein: CASNLDRGGEAQYF. The complete variable domain, with remaining parts taken from reference TRBV11-2 and TRBJ2-5, reads EAGVAQSPRYKIIEKRQSVAFWCNPISGHATLYWYQQILGQGPKLLIQFQNNGVVDDSQLPKDRFSAERLKGVDSTLKIQPAKLEDSAVYLCASNLDRGGEAQYFGPGTRLLVL.

Remarks on this clonotype: The junction and the germline gene differ at one end; a read error may be behind it. The CDR3 spells CVSSHGYEQYF. Here the CDR3 DNA reads TGTGTCAGCAGTCACGGCTACGAGCAGTACTTC. The rearrangement links TRBV6-2 or TRBV6-3 to TRBJ2-7; D uncertain. The CDR3 consists of 11 residues. CDR1 is MNHEY and CDR2 is SVGEGT in the germline V gene.

This chain links TRBV29-1 with TRBJ1-2; no firm D call. The CDR3 covers 16 residues. Trimming took 4 bases from V and 13 from J, leaving 31 bases between them. Germline CDR1 reads SQVTM; CDR2 reads ANQGSEA. The CDR3 protein is CSVVPYQSSGEDGITF. CDR3 DNA sequence: TGCAGCGTTGTCCCCTATCAATCCTCGGGAGAAGACGGCATCACCTTC.

Details on this clonotype: The CDR3 does not end in the conserved phenylalanine or tryptophan, so this is likely a read error. The V and J genes are TRBV20-1 and TRBJ1-4; D is ambiguous. CDR1 and CDR2 from the germline V gene are DFQATT and SNEGSKA (reference sequence). CDR3 size: 13 residues. The germline V and J ends were trimmed by 3 bases and 8 bases, with 13 bases remaining between them. The CDR3 DNA sequence: TGCAGTGCTAGCTTGAGACATGGAGAAAAACTGTTTTAT. The encoded protein is CSASLRHGEKLFY.

A note on this clonotype: The junction departs from the called germline gene at one end, perhaps through a read error. The V gene is TRBV6-2 or TRBV6-3, the J gene TRBJ2-1, with D perhaps TRBD2 (5 bases). CDR1 is MNHEY and CDR2 is SVGEGT in the germline V gene. The CDR3 runs to 15 residues. The CDR3 reads CASPGLASSYNEQFF. The CDR3 DNA reads TGTGCCTCTCCCGGGCTAGCCAGCTCCTACAATGAACAGTTCTTC.

The V call is TRBV28, the J call TRBJ2-5; perhaps TRBD1 as D (7 bases). Germline V CDR1 and CDR2: MDHEN, SYDVKM. CDR3 length equals 14 residues. Trimming left V 2 bases short and J 3 bases short, with 10 bases between. CDR3 nucleotide sequence: TGTGCCAGCAGTTTAGCAGGGGGGAAAGAGACCCAGTACTTC. Translation gives CASSLAGGKETQYF.

On this clonotype itself: Compared with germline, one end of the junction differs, possibly owing to a read error. This chain links TRBV4-1 with TRBJ2-7; D uncertain. The CDR3 spans 13 residues. Germline V CDR1 and CDR2: MGHRA, YSYEKL. As DNA, the CDR3 is TGCACCAGCAACCAATTGCTGCCCTACGAGCAGTACTTC. Protein: CTSNQLLPYEQYF.

About this clonotype: Germline and junction disagree at one end, which may indicate a read error. The CDR3 coding sequence is TGCAGTGCTAGAGGGGGCCCTTCTAGCTCCTATAATTCACCCATCCACTTT. This sequence encodes CSARGGPSSSYNSPIHF. The chain links TRBV20-1 to TRBJ1-6; a weak D match, TRBD1 (5 bases). Germline-derived CDR1 and CDR2 are DFQATT and SNEGSKA (reference sequence). This CDR3 has 17 residues.

The genes are TRBV18 and TRBJ2-1; TRBD2 matches 8 bases. This CDR3 has 14 residues. J gave up 9 bases and V 3 bases, and 7 bases lay outside the gene matches. CDR1 KGHSH and CDR2 LQKENI come from the germline V gene. Here the CDR3 DNA reads TGTGCCAGCTCACCGGTTCAGCGGGGGACTGAGCAGTTCTTC. Protein product: CASSPVQRGTEQFF.

The gene calls are TRBV10-3 and TRBJ1-5; 7 bases match TRBD1. The CDR3 spans 16 residues. J gave up 4 bases and V 6 bases, and 12 bases lay outside the gene matches. Looked up from germline, CDR1 is ENHRY and CDR2 is SYGVKD. CDR3 sequence (DNA): TGTGCCATCAGAAGAGGGGGCGTCTCTGGTAATCAGCCCCAGCATTTT. It encodes CAIRRGGVSGNQPQHF.

On this clonotype itself: One junction end disagrees with the germline gene, perhaps due to a read error. This rearrangement joins TRBV12-3 or TRBV12-4 to TRBJ1-3, with D maybe TRBD1 (6 bases). CDR3 length: 18 amino acids. The CDR3 sequence is CAISRPGTRVGSGNTIYF. The CDR3 DNA reads as TGTGCCATCAGTCGTCCCGGGACACGGGTCGGGTCTGGAAACACCATATATTTT.

This clonotype was seen just once. Possible read error: a much larger clone is one base away. This CDR3 fails to terminate in the conserved phenylalanine or tryptophan, so it likely reflects a read error. This sequence joins TRBV5-6 and TRBJ1-1; 9 nucleotides line up with TRBD1. V lost 5 bases to trimming and J lost 5 bases; unmatched junction nucleotides: 7. The CDR3 extends over 14 amino acids. Germline values: CDR1 SGHDT, CDR2 YYEEEE. The CDR3 DNA sequence: TGTGCCAGCAGTCAGGACAGGGGTCGTACTGAAGCTTTCTCT. Translated, it gives CASSQDRGRTEAFS.

This clonotype was observed many times. The gene calls are TRBV28 and TRBJ2-7; the D gene is possibly TRBD1 (6 bases). This CDR3 region has 16 residues. Germline V gives CDR1 MDHEN, CDR2 SYDVKM. The V end lost 5 bases, the J end lost 0 bases, and 17 bases lay between the germline ends. CDR3 sequence: CASSGLRGRGSYEQYF. The CDR3, as DNA: TGTGCCAGCAGTGGCCTCAGGGGAAGGGGCTCCTACGAGCAGTACTTC.

On this clonotype: One base away lies a much larger clone, so this may be a sequencing read error. The gene calls are TRBV21-1 and TRBJ2-7; the DNA was not used to check the table's D call, TRBD1. TRBV21-1 is reported as a pseudogene. The CDR3 consists of 19 residues. CDR3 residues: CASSKAMQWQGGRPYEQYF. CDR3 sequence (DNA): TGTGCCAGCAGCAAAGCGATGCAGTGGCAGGGTGGACGACCCTACGAGCAGTACTTC.

The gene calls are TRBV6-6 and TRBJ2-2, with 8 nucleotides matching TRBD1. Germline lookup yields CDR1 MNHNY and CDR2 SVGAGI (reference sequence). The CDR3 runs 19 residues. The ends lost 2 bases at V and 4 bases at J; junction bases unmatched: 15. CDR3 loop: CASSYANVDWTGSTGELFF. CDR3 sequence (DNA): TGTGCCAGCAGTTACGCAAACGTCGATTGGACAGGGTCCACCGGGGAGCTGTTTTTT.

V usage is TRBV6-1 and J usage is TRBJ2-7, with 8 bases lining up with TRBD1. CDR1 and CDR2 (germline): MNHNS, SASEGT. The CDR3 extends over 13 amino acids. The CDR3 DNA is TGTATCAGCATCGGGACAGGCTTGAACGAGCAGTACTTC. Residues: CISIGTGLNEQYF.

In this sample, this clonotype turned up once. At one end the junction does not follow the germline gene, possibly because of a read error. The V call is TRBV12-5, the J call TRBJ2-1; TRBD2 aligns across 13 bases. In germline, CDR1 is LGHNT, CDR2 FRNRAP. This CDR3 has 18 residues. The CDR3 sequence is CTSGLEPSGLAGIGEQFF. The DNA of the CDR3 is TGTACTAGTGGTTTGGAACCCTCGGGACTAGCGGGAATCGGGGAGCAGTTCTTC.

Concerning this clonotype itself: A read error may account for a junction end that differs from germline. The chain carries TRBV6-2 or TRBV6-3 and TRBJ2-7, with unresolved D. The CDR3 has 15 residues. Germline loops: CDR1 MNHEY, CDR2 SVGEGT. The CDR3 DNA reads as TGTACCAGCAGTACCAAGACATGGGGATCCTACGAGCAGTACTTC. The encoded protein is CTSSTKTWGSYEQYF.

As to this clonotype: At one end, the junction sequence differs from germline, possibly due to a read error. The chain has TRBV29-1 and TRBJ1-2, with D unclear. The CDR3 runs 13 residues. Germline CDR1 and CDR2: SQVTM and ANQGSEA. The CDR3 region is CSVLQTRVYGNTF. The CDR3 DNA reads as TGCAGCGTTCTCCAGACGAGAGTCTATGGCAACACCTTC. Full variable domain (missing parts from reference TRBV29-1 and TRBJ1-2): SAVISQKPSRDICQRGTSLTIQCQVDSQVTMMFWYRQQPGQSLTLIATANQGSEATYESGFVIDKFPISRPNLTFSTLTVSNMSPEDSSIYLCSVLQTRVYGNTFGSGTRLTVV.